This T cell receptor beta chain was obtained from a study of T-cell memory formation after mild COVID-19. Study-level information: TCR clusters were largely donor specific. Study-wide results and limits: Clones from the second wave (peaking day 37) had unconfirmed SARS-CoV-2 specificity. Most CD4+ clones that shrank were in CM and EM, while CD8+ ones turned up in EMRA.

Remarks on this clonotype: Antigen specificity is unknown.

5'RACE with constant-segment primers built TCRalpha and TCRbeta cDNA libraries with UMIs. Via MiXCR, TCRdb re-called the 5' RACE reads, giving one row per CDR3 protein. Of 350,000 or so distinct CDR3 sequences listed, approximately 22% are singletons. This receptor was taken from a man aged 18-30 years who had mild COVID-19 (a few samples of this study predate the infection). Cell type and time point are not known. The specimen sequenced was PBMCs or a T cell subset sorted from them (not recorded which).

The CDR3 is CASSPGTPNQPQHF. CDR3 DNA sequence: TGTGCCAGCAGCCCCGGGACACCAAATCAGCCCCAGCATTTT. V usage is TRBV12-3 or TRBV12-4 and J usage is TRBJ1-5; possibly TRBD1 for D (6 bases). V was clipped by 6 bases and J by 4 bases, with 13 bases between them. CDR3 length equals 14 residues.